This section outlines one T cell receptor beta chain sequence together with its context. Repertoires were generated with immunoSEQ multiplex PCR, while TCRdb's copy carries only in-frame clones and drops some. The repertoire holds around 2,000 clones, with 88% as singletons. This entry is derived from a study of immune cell composition in non-small cell lung cancer. This CDR3 spans 12 amino acids. Trimming shortened V by 7 bases and J by 6 bases, and 9 bases separated the two germline ends. Per the germline V gene, CDR1 is MNHEY and CDR2 is SVGAGI. The chain links TRBV6-5 to TRBJ2-2; the D is unclear. The sequencing sample was made of lung tumor tissue. The sequence came from a human donor with non-small cell lung cancer. The CDR3 bases are TGTGCCAGCATCGGGTCCCCCGGGGAGCTGTTTTTT. It is translated as CASIGSPGELFF.